These 5 T cell receptor beta chains share one sample of origin, sequenced in a study of T cell repertoires in cytomegalovirus infection. TCRdb used MiXCR to reprocess the reads, holding one entry per CDR3 protein. The sample contains 450,000 to 650,000 distinct CDR3 sequences, approximately 40% of which appear only once. Their antigens are not known. The sample here was cultured PBMCs, taken from culture after CMV antigen stimulation. The receptors were gathered from a human donor in good health (CMV status not recorded). Some clones in this sample may be carry-over from other donors' samples.

V is TRBV6-6 and J is TRBJ1-4, with D possibly TRBD1 on 6 matching bases. CDR1 and CDR2 from the germline V gene are MNHNY and SVGAGI (reference sequence). V lost 11 bases and J lost 10, with 23 bases in between. The CDR3 runs to 14 residues. CDR3 DNA sequence: TGTGCCTCCTCCGGGGGGCAGGGCGTCAGAAAACTGTTTTTT. Its translation: CASSGGQGVRKLFF.

The chain recombines TRBV12-3 or TRBV12-4 with TRBJ2-6; D might be TRBD1 (5 bases). Trimming removed 4 bases at V and 4 bases at J, with 11 bases between. This CDR3 comprises 15 residues. The CDR3 here is CASSSRTKGANVLTF. The CDR3 DNA is TGTGCCAGCAGTTCTCGGACAAAGGGGGCCAACGTCCTGACTTTC.

The chain has TRBV19 and TRBJ1-6; a possible D gene is TRBD1 (6 bases). This CDR3 spans 16 amino acids. The germline gives CDR1 LNHDA, CDR2 SQIVND (reference sequence). The V end lost 4 bases, the J end lost 10 bases, and 20 bases lay between the germline ends. The chain's CDR3 is CASSTSDRSYGSPLHF. In DNA, the CDR3 is TGTGCCAGTAGTACGTCCGACAGGTCCTATGGGTCACCCCTCCACTTT. The full variable domain, its missing parts supplied by reference TRBV19 and TRBJ1-6, is DGGITQSPKYLFRKEGQNVTLSCEQNLNHDAMYWYRQDPGQGLRLIYYSQIVNDFQKGDIAEGYSVSREKKESFPLTVTSAQKNPTAFYLCASSTSDRSYGSPLHFGNGTRLTVT.

This clonotype has a handful of counts. This chain joins TRBV7-8 and TRBJ1-2; D is ambiguous. V was trimmed by 3 bases and J by 2 bases, leaving 16 bases between them. Germline CDR1 and CDR2: SGHVS and FQNEAQ. The CDR3 extends over 16 amino acids. The CDR3 sequence: CASSFLIPSLNYGYTF. The CDR3 DNA sequence: TGTGCCAGCAGCTTCCTGATTCCCAGCCTCAACTATGGCTACACCTTC. Full variable domain (rest looked up from reference TRBV7-8 and TRBJ1-2): GAGVSQSPRYKVAKRGQDVALRCDPISGHVSLFWYQQALGQGPEFLTYFQNEAQLDKSGLPSDRFFAERPEGSVSTLKIQRTQQEDSAVYLCASSFLIPSLNYGYTFGSGTRLTVV.

The V gene is TRBV5-4, the J gene TRBJ2-1; the match to TRBD1 covers 7 bases. The CDR3 contains 15 residues. The germline CDR1 and CDR2 sequences are SGHNT and YYREEE (reference sequence). V shed 4 bases, J shed 1 base, and the junction held 5 bases outside the gene matches. The CDR3: CASSRQGWSYNEQFF. In DNA, the CDR3 is TGTGCCAGCAGCCGACAGGGTTGGTCCTACAATGAGCAGTTCTTC.